One TCR beta chain is described in this entry. The record originates from a study of T cells in Graves' hyperthyroidism and ophthalmopathy. The TCR beta CDR3 regions underwent amplification using RNA transcripts as the source. An initial round of RT-PCR targeting the TCR CDR3 relied on the HTBI primer set. TCRdb used MiXCR to reprocess the multiplex PCR reads, holding one entry per CDR3 protein. The data hold some 620,000 distinct CDR3 sequences, with about a sixth observed a single time. The specimen was blood. The sequence was collected from a woman aged 25 to 39 with Graves' hyperthyroidism.

CDR3: CASSQDRKSRQYF. For the CDR3, the DNA is TGCGCCAGCAGCCAAGATCGCAAGAGTAGGCAGTATTTT. J is TRBJ2-3 and V is TRBV4-3; D not certain. The CDR3 consists of 13 residues. CDR1 is LGHNA and CDR2 is YSLEER in the germline V gene. The V end was cut by 0 bases, the J end by 11 bases, with 12 bases between.